This record looks at one T cell receptor (beta chain) sequence and its context. Its specificity is not known. These data come from a study of Ad26.COV2.S vaccination and SARS-CoV-2 variants. Sample treatment: around 19 received Ad26.COV2.S at low or high dose, single or two shots; roughly 5 received placebo; per-sample allocation not given. Vaccine and placebo recipients were sampled on day 63 after the first injection. The CDR3 sequence is 12 residues long. Trimming took off 4 bases at V and 7 bases at J, with 8 bases between the two ends. The germline CDR1 and CDR2 sequences are MNHEY and SVGEGT. Some clones are missing from TCRdb's copy, which holds only in-frame ones; the method was immunoSEQ multiplex PCR. The top ten hold 5% of the sample, which has roughly 350,000 clones, around 89% seen once. Overall study findings and caveats: It was found that vaccine and placebo recipients had similar non-spike TCR breadth.

Sequenced here: peripheral blood, sampled in a trial of Ad26.COV2.S vaccine versus placebo. This TCR was sampled from a person aged 18-60 years who received the Ad26.COV2.S COVID-19 vaccine or a placebo. J is TRBJ1-5 and V is TRBV6-2 or TRBV6-3; D is perhaps TRBD1 (5 bases). In nucleotides, the CDR3 is TGTGCCAGCAGTTTTGGACACCAGCCCCAGCATTTT. As protein: CASSFGHQPQHF.